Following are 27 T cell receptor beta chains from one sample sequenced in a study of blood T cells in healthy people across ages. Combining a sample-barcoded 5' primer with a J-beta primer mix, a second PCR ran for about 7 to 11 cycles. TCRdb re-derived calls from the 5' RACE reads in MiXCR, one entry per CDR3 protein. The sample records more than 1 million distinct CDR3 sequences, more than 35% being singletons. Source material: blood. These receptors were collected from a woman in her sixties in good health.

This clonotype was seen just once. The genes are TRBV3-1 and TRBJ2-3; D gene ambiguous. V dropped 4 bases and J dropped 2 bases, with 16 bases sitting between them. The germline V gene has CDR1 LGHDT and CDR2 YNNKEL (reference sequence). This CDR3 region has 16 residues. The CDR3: CASSPISAGSTDTQYF. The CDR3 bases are TGTGCCAGCAGCCCAATCTCGGCTGGGTCCACAGATACGCAGTATTTT.

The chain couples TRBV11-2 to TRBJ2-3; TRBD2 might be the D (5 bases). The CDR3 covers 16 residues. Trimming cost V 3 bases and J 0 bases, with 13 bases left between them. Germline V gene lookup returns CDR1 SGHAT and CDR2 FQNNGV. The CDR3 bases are TGTGCCAGCAGCTTGGGAGTGGAACTTAGCACAGATACGCAGTATTTT. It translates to CASSLGVELSTDTQYF.

Here the CDR3 reads CASSQSQRVEGQFF. The CDR3 DNA is TGTGCCAGCAGCCAATCCCAGAGGGTAGAGGGGCAGTTCTTC. The genes are TRBV4-2 and TRBJ2-1; tentative D call: TRBD2 (5 bases). V lost 2 bases and J lost 12, with 17 bases in between. CDR1 is LGHNA and CDR2 is YNFKEQ in the germline V gene. The CDR3 has 14 amino acids.

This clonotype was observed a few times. The CDR3 here is CASSPRTAYEQYF. The CDR3 nucleotides read TGCGCCAGCAGCCCCCGGACAGCCTACGAGCAGTACTTC. The gene calls are TRBV5-1 and TRBJ2-7; weak D call: TRBD1 (6 bases). In germline, CDR1 is SGHRS, CDR2 YFSETQ. Trimming took off 4 bases at V and 2 bases at J, with 10 bases between the two ends. The CDR3 consists of 13 residues.

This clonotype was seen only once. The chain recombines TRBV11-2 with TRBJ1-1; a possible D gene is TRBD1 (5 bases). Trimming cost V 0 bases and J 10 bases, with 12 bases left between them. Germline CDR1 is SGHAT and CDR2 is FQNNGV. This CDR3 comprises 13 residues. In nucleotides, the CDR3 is TGTGCCAGCAGCTTAGATCTGAGGGGTCTAGCTTTCTTT. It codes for CASSLDLRGLAFF.

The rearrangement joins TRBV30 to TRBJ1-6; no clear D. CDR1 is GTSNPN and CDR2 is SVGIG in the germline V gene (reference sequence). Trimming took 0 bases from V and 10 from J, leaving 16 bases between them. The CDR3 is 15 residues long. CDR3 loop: CAWSVSIGRRSPLHF. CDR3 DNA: TGTGCCTGGAGTGTTAGTATTGGGCGGCGGTCACCCCTCCACTTT.

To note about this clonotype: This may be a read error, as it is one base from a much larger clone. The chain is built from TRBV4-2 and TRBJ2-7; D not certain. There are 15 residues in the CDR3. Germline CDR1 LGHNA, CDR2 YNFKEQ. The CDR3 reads CASNQDSGSTYEQYF. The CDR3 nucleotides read TGTGCCAGCAACCAAGATTCGGGCTCCACCTACGAGCAGTACTTC.

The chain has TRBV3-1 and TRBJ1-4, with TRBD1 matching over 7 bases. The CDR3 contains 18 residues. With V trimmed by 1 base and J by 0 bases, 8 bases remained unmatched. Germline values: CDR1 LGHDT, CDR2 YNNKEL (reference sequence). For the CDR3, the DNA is TGTGCCAGCAGCCAAGGCGTACTCGGGACAGCAACTAATGAAAAACTGTTTTTT. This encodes CASSQGVLGTATNEKLFF.

CDR3 sequence: CASSYPRGGRGYNEQFF. As DNA, the CDR3 is TGTGCCAGCAGTTACCCGAGGGGCGGGAGGGGCTACAATGAGCAGTTCTTC. V gene TRBV6-2 or TRBV6-3 combines with J gene TRBJ2-1; TRBD2 matches at 9 bases. V was clipped by 2 bases and J by 3 bases; unmatched bases: 8. From germline, CDR1 is MNHEY and CDR2 SVGEGT. The CDR3 length is 17 residues.

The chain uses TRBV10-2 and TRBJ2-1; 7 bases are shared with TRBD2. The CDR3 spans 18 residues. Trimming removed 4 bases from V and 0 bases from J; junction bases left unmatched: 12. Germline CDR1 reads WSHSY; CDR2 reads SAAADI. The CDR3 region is CASSGSPLLARSYNEQFF. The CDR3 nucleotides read TGCGCCAGCAGTGGGTCTCCATTACTAGCGCGCTCCTACAATGAGCAGTTCTTC.

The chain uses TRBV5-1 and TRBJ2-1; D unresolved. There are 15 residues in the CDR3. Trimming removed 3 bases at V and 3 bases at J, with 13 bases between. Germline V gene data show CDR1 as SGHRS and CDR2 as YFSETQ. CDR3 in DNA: TGCGCCAGCAGCTCAGGACCTTCTGGCTACAATGAGCAGTTCTTC. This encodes CASSSGPSGYNEQFF.

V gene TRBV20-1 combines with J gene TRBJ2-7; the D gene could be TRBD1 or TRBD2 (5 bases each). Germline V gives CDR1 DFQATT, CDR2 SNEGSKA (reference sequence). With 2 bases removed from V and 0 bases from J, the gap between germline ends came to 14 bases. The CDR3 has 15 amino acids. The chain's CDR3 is CSARKWGILSYEQYF. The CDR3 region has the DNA TGCAGTGCTAGAAAATGGGGGATTCTCTCCTACGAGCAGTACTTC.

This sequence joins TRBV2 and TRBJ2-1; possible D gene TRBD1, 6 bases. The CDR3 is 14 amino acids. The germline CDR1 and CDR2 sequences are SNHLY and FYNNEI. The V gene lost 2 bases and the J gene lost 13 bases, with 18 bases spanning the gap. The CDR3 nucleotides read TGTGCCAGCAGTGAAAGTCGGGTTCAGGGGAAACAGTTCTTC. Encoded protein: CASSESRVQGKQFF.

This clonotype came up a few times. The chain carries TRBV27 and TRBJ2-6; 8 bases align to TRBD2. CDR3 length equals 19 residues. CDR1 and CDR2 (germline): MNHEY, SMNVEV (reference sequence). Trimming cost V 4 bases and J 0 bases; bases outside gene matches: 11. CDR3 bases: TGTGCCAGCAGTTCTCCGGGGGGGTTAGGGATCTCTGGGGCCAACGTCCTGACTTTC. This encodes CASSSPGGLGISGANVLTF.

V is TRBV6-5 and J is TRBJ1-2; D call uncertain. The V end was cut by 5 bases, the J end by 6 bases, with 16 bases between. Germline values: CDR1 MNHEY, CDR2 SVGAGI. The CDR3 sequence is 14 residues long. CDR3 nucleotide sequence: TGTGCCAGCAGTCCAAGCTCACCCAGCCATGGCTACACCTTC. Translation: CASSPSSPSHGYTF.

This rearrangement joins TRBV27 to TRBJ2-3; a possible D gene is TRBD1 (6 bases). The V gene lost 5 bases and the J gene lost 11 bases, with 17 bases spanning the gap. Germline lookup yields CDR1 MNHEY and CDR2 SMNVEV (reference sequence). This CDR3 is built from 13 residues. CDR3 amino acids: CASSVDGQCKQYF. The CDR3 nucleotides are TGTGCCAGCAGTGTGGATGGACAGTGTAAGCAGTATTTT.

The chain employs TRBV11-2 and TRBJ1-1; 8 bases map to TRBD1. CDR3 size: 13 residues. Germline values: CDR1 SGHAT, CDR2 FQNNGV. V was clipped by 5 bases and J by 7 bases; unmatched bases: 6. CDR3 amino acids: CASSPPTGVEAFF. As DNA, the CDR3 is TGTGCCAGCAGCCCTCCGACAGGGGTTGAAGCTTTCTTT.

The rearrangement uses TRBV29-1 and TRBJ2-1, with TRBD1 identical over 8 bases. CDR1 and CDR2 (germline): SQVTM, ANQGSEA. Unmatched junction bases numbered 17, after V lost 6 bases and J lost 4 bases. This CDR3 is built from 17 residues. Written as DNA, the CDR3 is TGCAGCGTGACCCCTATCAAGACAGGGGTAATTTACAATGAGCAGTTCTTC. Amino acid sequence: CSVTPIKTGVIYNEQFF.

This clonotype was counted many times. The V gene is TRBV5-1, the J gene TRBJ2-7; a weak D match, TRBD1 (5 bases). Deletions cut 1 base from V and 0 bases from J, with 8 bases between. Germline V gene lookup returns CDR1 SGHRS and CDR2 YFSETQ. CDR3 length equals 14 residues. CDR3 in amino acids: CASSLRTGSYEQYF. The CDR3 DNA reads TGCGCCAGCAGCTTGAGAACAGGCTCCTACGAGCAGTACTTC.

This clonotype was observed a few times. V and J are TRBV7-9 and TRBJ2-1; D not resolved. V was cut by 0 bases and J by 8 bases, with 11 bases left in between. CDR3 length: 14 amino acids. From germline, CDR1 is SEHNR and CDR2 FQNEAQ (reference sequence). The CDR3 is CASSLAPRDDEQFF. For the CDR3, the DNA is TGTGCCAGCAGCTTAGCCCCCCGAGACGATGAGCAGTTCTTC.

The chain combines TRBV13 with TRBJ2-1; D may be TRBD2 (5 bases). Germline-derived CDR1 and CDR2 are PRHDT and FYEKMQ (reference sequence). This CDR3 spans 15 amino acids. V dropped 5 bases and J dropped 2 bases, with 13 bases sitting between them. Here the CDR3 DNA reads TGTGCCAGCAGCAATACGGGAAGCCCCTACAATGAGCAGTTCTTC. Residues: CASSNTGSPYNEQFF.

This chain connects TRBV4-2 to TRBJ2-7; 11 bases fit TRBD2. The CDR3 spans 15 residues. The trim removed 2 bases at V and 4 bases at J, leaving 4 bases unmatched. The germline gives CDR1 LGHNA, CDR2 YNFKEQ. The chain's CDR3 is CASSQIAGGPYEQYF. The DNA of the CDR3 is TGTGCCAGCAGCCAAATAGCGGGAGGGCCTTACGAGCAGTACTTC.

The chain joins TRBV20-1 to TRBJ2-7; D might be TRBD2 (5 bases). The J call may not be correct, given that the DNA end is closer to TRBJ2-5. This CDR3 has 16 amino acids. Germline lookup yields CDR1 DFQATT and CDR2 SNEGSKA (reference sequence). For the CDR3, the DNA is TGCAGTGCTAGAGATAATCAGAGGGTGGCGAAAGAGACCCAGTACTTC. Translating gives CSARDNQRVAKETQYF.

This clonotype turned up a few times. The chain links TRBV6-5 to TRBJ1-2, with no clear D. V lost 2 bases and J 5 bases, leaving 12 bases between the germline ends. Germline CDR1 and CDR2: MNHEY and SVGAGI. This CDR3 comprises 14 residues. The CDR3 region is CASSYGPNPYGYTF. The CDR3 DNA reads TGTGCCAGCAGTTACGGGCCGAACCCTTATGGCTACACCTTC.

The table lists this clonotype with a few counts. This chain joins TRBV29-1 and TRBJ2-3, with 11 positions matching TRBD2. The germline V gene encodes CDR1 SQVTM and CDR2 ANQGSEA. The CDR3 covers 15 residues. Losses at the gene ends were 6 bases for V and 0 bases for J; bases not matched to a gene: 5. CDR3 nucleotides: TGCAGCGTAAGGACTAGCGGGTTTAGCACAGATACGCAGTATTTT. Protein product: CSVRTSGFSTDTQYF.

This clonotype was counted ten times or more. The CDR3: CSVEGPTYEQYF. The CDR3 DNA follows: TGCAGCGTCGAGGGGCCCACCTACGAGCAGTACTTC. The rearrangement joins TRBV29-1 to TRBJ2-7; D may be TRBD1 or TRBD2 (5 bases each). The CDR3 is made up of 12 amino acids. Germline assignment: CDR1 SQVTM and CDR2 ANQGSEA. V lost 6 bases to trimming and J lost 2 bases, with 11 bases between them.

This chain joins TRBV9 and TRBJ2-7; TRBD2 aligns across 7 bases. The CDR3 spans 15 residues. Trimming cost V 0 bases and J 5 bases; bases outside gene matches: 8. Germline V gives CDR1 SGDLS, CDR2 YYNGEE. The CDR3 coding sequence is TGTGCCAGCAGCGTAGGGGTGGGAGGGTACGACGAGCAGTACTTC. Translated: CASSVGVGGYDEQYF.